Described below is a single TCR beta chain sequence and its context. There is no known antigen for this receptor. No clone much larger than this one lies a single base away; base qualities are absent. This entry comes from a study of T cell changes during pregnancy in multiple sclerosis (dated by TCRdb to between 2018 and 2020). For the study in its entirety: The study examined how the T cell repertoire changed over the course of pregnancy in women with multiple sclerosis.

CDR1 and CDR2 (KGHSH, LQKENI) derive from the germline V gene. The junction shows trimming of 4 bases on V and 5 bases on J, and the gene matches do not reach 13 bases of it. Spanning cysteine to phenylalanine, the CDR3 consists of 16 amino acids. Of the read, only the CDR3 DNA is kept; its 48 bases are in frame from base 1. Libraries came from the immunoSEQ multiplex PCR assay. TCRdb took over this immuneACCESS table, retaining in-frame rearrangements with V and J assigned. Such tables are incomplete; in checked studies, under half of the missing clones stem from an unresolved V gene, and the remainder is unexplained. The sample table holds tens of thousands of clones, of which over 80% were seen once. The ten largest clones add up to roughly 0.25% of the sample.

This receptor chain uses TRBV18 and TRBJ1-2, and 7 junction bases match TRBD1. The sample was CD4+ T cells from peripheral blood mononuclear cells, taken in the third trimester of pregnancy. The origin of this receptor is a female donor with multiple sclerosis, enrolled in a pregnancy study. The CDR3: CASSQDPLAGGYGYTF. The DNA sequence is as follows: TGTGCCAGCTCACAGGACCCTTTGGCAGGGGGTTATGGCTACACCTTC.